This T cell receptor beta chain was identified during a study of blood T cells in healthy people across ages. This clonotype was counted a few times. Primed by a sample-barcoded 5' primer and a J-beta primer mix, a second PCR proceeded for 7 to 11 cycles. Tagging of each cDNA molecule was performed by a template-switch adaptor with 12 random nucleotides. TCRdb re-called the 5' RACE reads through MiXCR, storing one row per CDR3 protein. Among about 1,400,000 distinct CDR3 sequences listed, roughly 40% were seen once. CDR3 length: 15 residues. The trim removed 5 bases at V and 4 bases at J, leaving 6 bases unmatched. CDR1 and CDR2 from the germline V gene are DFQATT and SNEGSKA (reference sequence).

This chain links TRBV20-1 with TRBJ2-3, with 13 bases aligning to TRBD2. The specimen was blood. The sequence was collected from a woman between 18 and 29 years old in good health. DNA for the CDR3: TGCAGTGCTGGACGACTAGCGGGAGGTCCAGATACGCAGTATTTT. Translated, it gives CSAGRLAGGPDTQYF.